These T cell receptor beta chains were read from a single sample in a study of cytomegalovirus exposure and HLA in healthy donors. Repertoires were generated with immunoSEQ multiplex PCR, while TCRdb's copy carries only in-frame clones and drops some. This table has fewer than 150,000 clones, 60% to 85% appearing once. The sample was PBMCs. The receptors originated from a male donor in good health and CMV-seronegative. Each CDR3 is given with its conserved first and last residue. Fields, in order: V gene, J gene, D gene, CDR3 length, clone size, CDR3 DNA, CDR3 protein. A D gene is named only where the DNA matches it firmly. Some rows mark clone size as missing; the rest say once, few, many or name a class of expanded clone.

TRBV29-1	TRBJ1-1	TRBD1	18	once	TGCAGCGTTGTCACCAGACCGGACAGGGGGACATTGAACACTGAAGCTTTCTTT	CSVVTRPDRGTLNTEAFF
TRBV30	TRBJ2-7	TRBD2	17	NA	TGTGCCTGGAGTGTAAGCCGGACTAGCGGGAATCCCTACGAGCAGTACTTC	CAWSVSRTSGNPYEQYF
TRBV10-3	TRBJ1-2	NA	15	few	TGTGCCATCAGCCCGGCCGGGGAGGGGAACTATGGCTACACCTTC	CAISPAGEGNYGYTF
TRBV6-4	TRBJ2-1	NA	11	NA	TGTGCCAGTAGACTTTACAATGAGCAGTTCTTC	CASRLYNEQFF
TRBV12-5	TRBJ2-1	NA	16	NA	TGTGCTAGTGGTTTGGTGGTAGGGGCGGTTGGCAATGAGCAGTTCTTC	CASGLVVGAVGNEQFF
TRBV30	TRBJ1-2	TRBD1	12	NA	TGTGCCAGTACCGGGACAGTCTATGGCTACACCTTC	CASTGTVYGYTF
TRBV30	TRBJ2-5	NA	12	NA	TGTGCCTGGAGTGTAGGGGGAGAGACCCAGTACTTC	CAWSVGGETQYF
TRBV27	TRBJ2-7	NA	14	NA	TGTGCCAGCAGTTCCCAGGGGCCGTCCTACGAGCAGTACTTC	CASSSQGPSYEQYF
TRBV27	TRBJ1-2	NA	16	NA	TGTGCCAGCAGTTCGTCTCAGGGATTCAAGGACTATGGCTACACCTTC	CASSSSQGFKDYGYTF
TRBV5-1	TRBJ2-3	NA	15	NA	TGCGCCAGCAGCTTGGATGGTGAAAGCACAGGTACGCAGTATTTT	CASSLDGESTGTQYF
TRBV2	TRBJ1-2	NA	15	NA	TGTGCCAGCACCAAAGGGGGGGAGTCCAACTATGGCTACACCTTC	CASTKGGESNYGYTF
TRBV10-3	TRBJ2-1	TRBD1	14	NA	TGTGCCATCAGTGCGGGACAGGGGGAGGGTGAGCAGTTCTTC	CAISAGQGEGEQFF
TRBV2	TRBJ2-1	TRBD1	14	NA	TGTGCCAGCAGAGCGGGACAGGGTTACAATGAGCAGTTCTTC	CASRAGQGYNEQFF
TRBV7-3	TRBJ2-1	NA	13	NA	TGTGCCAGCAGCCCGAACCAGGGACAAGTGCAGTTCTTC	CASSPNQGQVQFF
TRBV6-6	TRBJ2-5	TRBD1	16	NA	TGTGCCAGCAGAGGGACGACAGGGGGCGTTCAAGAGACCCAGTACTTC	CASRGTTGGVQETQYF
TRBV5-1	TRBJ1-6	TRBD1	15	NA	TGCGCCAGCAGCCTGACAGGGGCCCTTAATTCACCCCTCCACTTT	CASSLTGALNSPLHF
TRBV20-1	TRBJ2-1	TRBD2	10	once	TGCAGTGCACCACTAGCGGGGCAGTTCTTC	CSAPLAGQFF
TRBV4-1	TRBJ2-7	TRBD1	17	few	TGCGCCAGCAGCCAAGATTGGGTCCGGGACAGGGAATACGAGCAGTACTTC	CASSQDWVRDREYEQYF
TRBV30	TRBJ2-3	NA	15	NA	TGTGCCTGGATACCGCCGGGTGATGGCACAGATACGCAGTATTTT	CAWIPPGDGTDTQYF
TRBV27	TRBJ1-2	TRBD1	19	NA	TGTGCCAGCAGTTTACGGGGGCTTCCGGGACAGCTTATTAACTATGGCTACACCTTC	CASSLRGLPGQLINYGYTF
TRBV4-1	TRBJ1-6	NA	11	NA	TGCGCCAGCAGCCACGGTTCACCCCTCCACTTT	CASSHGSPLHF
TRBV4-1	TRBJ1-2	NA	13	NA	TGCGCCAGCAGTCCCGGGAGGGGATATGGCTACACCTTC	CASSPGRGYGYTF
TRBV6-6	TRBJ2-7	NA	14	NA	TGTGCCAGCAGTACACGAACAGGAAACTACGAGCAGTACTTC	CASSTRTGNYEQYF